This T cell receptor (beta chain) was recovered during a study of sequential checkpoint blockade in melanoma. As for treatment: randomized to nivolumab then ipilimumab (arm A) or the reverse (arm B). V shed 5 bases and J 2 bases; nucleotides not matched to a gene: 2. The CDR3 is made up of 14 amino acids. Germline CDR1 is SNHLY and CDR2 is FYNNEI. Sequencing used immunoSEQ multiplex PCR; TCRdb keeps in-frame clones, though not all of them. The sample lists roughly 11,000 clones, around 85% occurring once. The specimen comprised CD8+ T cells sorted from blood (inferred from file names), sampled from a patient given nivolumab and ipilimumab in sequence. This clonotype was sampled from a human donor with melanoma. This chain uses TRBV2 with TRBJ1-5; 8 bases align to TRBD1. The CDR3 DNA reads as TGTGCCAGCAGTTCGGGACAGGGCAATCAGCCCCAGCATTTT. Protein sequence: CASSSGQGNQPQHF.